The 8 T cell receptor beta chains below were found in one sample sequenced in a study of CXCR3-negative and CXCR3-positive naive CD8 T cells. All TRB cDNA libraries came from 5' RACE performed with UMI labels. TCRdb reprocessed the 5' RACE reads and keeps a single row for each CDR3 protein, giving no DNA. With over 70,000 distinct CDR3 sequences in the sample, the ten largest clones hold less than 0.6%. Study results and caveats: CXCR3-positive naive cells carried more hydrophobic TRB CDR3s than CXCR3-negative naive cells did.

Their antigens are not known. The sequencing input was naive CXCR3+ CD8+ T cells from blood. Subset meaning: CD45RO-CCR7+CD27+CD95- naive CD8+ T cells expressing CXCR3 (TNR3+). These receptors originate from a human donor in good health. Some clones in this sample may be carry-over from other donors' samples.

The chain joins TRBV12-3 or TRBV12-4 to TRBJ1-5; no DNA is available, so the TRBD1 call from TCRdb remains unchecked. This CDR3 comprises 15 residues. CDR3: CASSSTATSNQPQHF.

The CDR3 here is CASSVGHTPGGHGNEQFF. This sequence joins TRBV9 and TRBJ2-1; TCRdb indicates TRBD1, and absent DNA this call remains unverified. This CDR3 contains 18 residues. Germline assignment: CDR1 SGDLS and CDR2 YYNGEE.

The CDR3 reads CATSRVRIEKLFF. The gene calls are TRBV15 and TRBJ1-4. The CDR3 spans 13 residues. CDR1 is LNHNV, CDR2 YYDKDF, per germline (reference sequence).

This rearrangement joins TRBV11-3 to TRBJ2-3; checking the TCRdb D call of TRBD2 is not possible without DNA. The CDR3 consists of 15 residues. CDR1 is SGHNT and CDR2 is YENEEA in the germline V gene. CDR3 residues: CASSLYEGQADTQYF.

The chain recombines TRBV30 with TRBJ2-6; the TCRdb call, TRBD1, lacks DNA for checking. CDR3 length equals 16 residues. CDR1 is GTSNPN and CDR2 is SVGIG in the germline V gene (reference sequence). The CDR3 sequence: CAWSASTGAGANVLTF.

The chain is built from TRBV3-1 and TRBJ2-3; the TRBD2 assignment by TCRdb is unverifiable without DNA. This CDR3 comprises 14 residues. Per the germline V gene, CDR1 is LGHDT and CDR2 is YNNKEL (reference sequence). CDR3: CASSQVVLTDTQYF.

The genes are TRBV10-3 and TRBJ1-4. Germline CDR1 ENHRY, CDR2 SYGVKD. The CDR3 is 14 residues long. CDR3 sequence: CAISDAATNEKLFF.

This rearrangement joins TRBV20-1 to TRBJ2-1; TCRdb returns TRBD1, unconfirmable since there is no DNA. CDR1 is DFQATT and CDR2 is SNEGSKA in the germline V gene (reference sequence). This CDR3 region has 14 residues. CDR3 sequence reads: CSASGTGATNEQFF.